This record concerns one T cell receptor beta chain sequence. These data originate in a study of control samples from healthy donors and cancer patients. With V trimmed by 6 bases and J by 6 bases, 6 bases remained unmatched. Germline CDR1 SNHLY, CDR2 FYNNEI. The CDR3 is 13 amino acids. Sequenced by immunoSEQ multiplex PCR; TCRdb stores in-frame clones only, minus some. This repertoire shows roughly 92,000 clones, about 86% found once; its top ten account for about 1.3%. V gene TRBV2 combines with J gene TRBJ1-1; 8 bases line up with TRBD1. Sequenced: blood. The TCR originated in a woman aged 50 to 60 in good health. CDR3 sequence (DNA): TGTGCCAGCAGGGTACAGGGGGACCCTGAAGCTTTCTTT. Its protein is CASRVQGDPEAFF. Complete variable domain (other parts from reference TRBV2 and TRBJ1-1): EPEVTQTPSHQVTQMGQEVILRCVPISNHLYFYWYRQILGQKVEFLVSFYNNEISEKSEIFDDQFSVERPDGSNFTLKIRSTKLEDSAMYFCASRVQGDPEAFFGQGTRLTVV.